The 20 T cell receptor beta chains reported below all come from one sample, sequenced in a study of human T cells and chemical hapten exposure. TCRdb reprocessed the RACE reads with MiXCR, giving one entry per CDR3 protein. Of about 110,000 distinct CDR3 sequences listed, less than 15% are singletons. The time point was: pre-sensitization, week 0. Indicated treatment: therapeutic diphenylcyclopropenone sensitization with weekly scalp DPC. The material was whole blood, obtained in connection with sensitization to the hapten diphenylcyclopropenone (DPC). The receptors were gathered from a woman aged 50 to 60 with alopecia areata. Some clones in this sample may be carry-over from other donors' samples.

This clonotype was counted only a few times. The chain combines TRBV4-3 with TRBJ1-3; no reliable D call. The germline CDR1 and CDR2 sequences are LGHNA and YSLEER. With 0 bases removed from V and 1 base from J, the gap between germline ends came to 7 bases. There are 15 residues in the CDR3. The CDR3 bases are TGCGCCAGCAGCCAAGAGCCTCGTTCTGGAAACACCATATATTTT. Amino acids: CASSQEPRSGNTIYF.

This clonotype has ten or more counts. The gene calls are TRBV11-2 and TRBJ2-6, with D perhaps TRBD2 (5 bases). The germline gives CDR1 SGHAT, CDR2 FQNNGV. This CDR3 has 17 amino acids. V lost 5 bases, J lost 4 bases, and 18 bases lay in between. The CDR3 sequence is CASSEGLGSTGANVLTF. The CDR3 DNA follows: TGTGCCAGCAGCGAAGGACTGGGGAGTACGGGGGCCAACGTCCTGACTTTC. Complete variable domain (other parts from reference TRBV11-2 and TRBJ2-6): EAGVAQSPRYKIIEKRQSVAFWCNPISGHATLYWYQQILGQGPKLLIQFQNNGVVDDSQLPKDRFSAERLKGVDSTLKIQPAKLEDSAVYLCASSEGLGSTGANVLTFGAGSRLTVL.

This clonotype appeared a few times. This rearrangement joins TRBV2 to TRBJ2-5, with 7 bases identical to TRBD2. Germline CDR1 SNHLY, CDR2 FYNNEI. The V and J ends lost 7 bases and 3 bases, in that order; junction bases with no gene match: 8. The CDR3 sequence is 14 residues long. Here the CDR3 DNA reads TGTGCCAGCAACCTACTAGCGATAAAAGAGACCCAGTACTTC. Its protein is CASNLLAIKETQYF.

This chain links TRBV18 with TRBJ2-7; D is ambiguous. Trimming left V 5 bases short and J 4 bases short, with 6 bases between. Germline V gene sequence: CDR1 KGHSH, CDR2 LQKENI. The CDR3 loop spans 11 amino acids. The CDR3 loop is CASSVEYEQYF. DNA for the CDR3: TGTGCCAGCTCAGTTGAGTACGAGCAGTACTTC.

This clonotype was counted a few times. The chain employs TRBV29-1 and TRBJ2-3; perhaps TRBD2 as D (5 bases). The CDR3 sequence is 13 residues long. With 4 bases removed from V and 0 bases from J, the gap between germline ends came to 8 bases. The V gene's germline CDR1 is SQVTM and CDR2 ANQGSEA. The CDR3 DNA sequence: TGCAGCGTTGTAGCGCAGAGCACAGATACGCAGTATTTT. Its protein product is CSVVAQSTDTQYF.

This clonotype was seen ten or more times. The CDR3 DNA reads as TGCGCCAGCAGCTTGCCCCGGGGGGAGCAGTACTTC. Protein sequence: CASSLPRGEQYF. The chain carries TRBV5-1 and TRBJ2-7, with TRBD2 as a possible D gene (6 bases). The V gene's germline CDR1 is SGHRS and CDR2 YFSETQ. The CDR3 contains 12 residues. Trimming cost V 1 base and J 7 bases, with 9 bases left between them. Full variable domain (outside the CDR3, taken from reference TRBV5-1 and TRBJ2-7): KAGVTQTPRYLIKTRGQQVTLSCSPISGHRSVSWYQQTPGQGLQFLFEYFSETQRNKGNFPGRFSGRQFSNSRSEMNVSTLELGDSALYLCASSLPRGEQYFGPGTRLTVT.

This clonotype has a handful of counts. The rearrangement joins TRBV5-5 to TRBJ2-1; D unclear. CDR1 is SGHKS, CDR2 YYEKEE, per germline (reference sequence). The CDR3 consists of 15 residues. The V end was cut by 2 bases, the J end by 8 bases, with 17 bases between. The DNA for the CDR3 is TGTGCCAGCAGCTTCCGGTACCCCGGTAGTGATGAGCAGTTCTTC. It codes for CASSFRYPGSDEQFF.

The chain recombines TRBV7-9 with TRBJ2-1; 14 bases are shared with TRBD2. Germline lookup yields CDR1 SEHNR and CDR2 FQNEAQ (reference sequence). Trimming at V came to 5 bases and at J to 10 bases, leaving 7 bases not matched to a gene. This CDR3 contains 15 residues. CDR3 loop: CASSKTSGRAREQFF. CDR3 nucleotide sequence: TGTGCCAGCAGCAAGACTAGCGGGAGGGCTCGGGAGCAGTTCTTC. Based on the CDR3 plus reference TRBV7-9 and TRBJ2-1, the full variable domain is DTGVSQNPRHKITKRGQNVTFRCDPISEHNRLYWYRQTLGQGPEFLTYFQNEAQLEKSRLLSDRFSAERPKGSFSTLEIQRTEQGDSAMYLCASSKTSGRAREQFFGPGTRLTVL.

This clonotype showed up many times. This chain uses TRBV29-1 with TRBJ1-1, with 8 positions matching TRBD1. Germline V gives CDR1 SQVTM, CDR2 ANQGSEA. The CDR3 covers 13 residues. J was trimmed by 5 bases and V by 5 bases; bases with no gene match: 7. CDR3 coding DNA: TGCAGCGTTCGATCAGGGGGCTTGACTGAAGCTTTCTTT. Translated, it gives CSVRSGGLTEAFF.

The V call is TRBV6-6, the J call TRBJ2-2; D is possibly TRBD2 (6 bases). The CDR3 extends over 16 amino acids. The V and J ends lost 0 bases and 6 bases respectively, with 14 bases between them. From germline, CDR1 is MNHNY and CDR2 SVGAGI (reference sequence). The DNA for the CDR3 is TGTGCCAGCAGTTACTCCGCCACTAGCTTTTCCGGGGAGCTGTTTTTT. Amino acid sequence: CASSYSATSFSGELFF.

This clonotype was found many times. The CDR3 bases are TGTGCCAGTAGTATCCACGGACAGACAGGCTACGAGCAGTACTTC. As protein: CASSIHGQTGYEQYF. V usage is TRBV19 and J usage is TRBJ2-7; tentatively, D is TRBD1 (6 bases). The CDR3 spans 15 residues. V lost 3 bases and J lost 3, with 15 bases in between. The germline V gene encodes CDR1 LNHDA and CDR2 SQIVND (reference sequence). Complete variable domain (other parts from reference TRBV19 and TRBJ2-7): DGGITQSPKYLFRKEGQNVTLSCEQNLNHDAMYWYRQDPGQGLRLIYYSQIVNDFQKGDIAEGYSVSREKKESFPLTVTSAQKNPTAFYLCASSIHGQTGYEQYFGPGTRLTVT.

This clonotype was counted between two and nine times. The J gene is TRBJ2-7, the V gene TRBV11-2; 7 positions match TRBD1. The length of the CDR3 is 14 residues. V gave up 5 bases and J gave up 5 bases; unmatched junction bases: 9. CDR1 is SGHAT, CDR2 FQNNGV, per germline. The CDR3 DNA reads TGTGCCAGCAGCACCGGGACAGTAAGACACGAGCAGTACTTC. It is translated as CASSTGTVRHEQYF. Based on the CDR3 plus reference TRBV11-2 and TRBJ2-7, the full variable domain is EAGVAQSPRYKIIEKRQSVAFWCNPISGHATLYWYQQILGQGPKLLIQFQNNGVVDDSQLPKDRFSAERLKGVDSTLKIQPAKLEDSAVYLCASSTGTVRHEQYFGPGTRLTVT.

This clonotype was recorded a few times. V is TRBV7-8 and J is TRBJ2-5; weak D call: TRBD2 (6 bases). The CDR3 loop spans 17 amino acids. V dropped 5 bases and J dropped 2 bases, with 21 bases sitting between them. Germline loops: CDR1 SGHVS, CDR2 FQNEAQ. CDR3: CASSLIPTSLGQETQYF. CDR3 nucleotide sequence: TGTGCCAGCAGCCTTATCCCGACTAGTTTGGGGCAAGAGACCCAGTACTTC.

This clonotype showed up just a few times. The chain uses TRBV6-2 or TRBV6-3 and TRBJ1-5; D might be TRBD1 (6 bases). Germline loops: CDR1 MNHEY, CDR2 SVGEGT. Between the trimmed V and J ends, which lost 0 bases and 0 bases, there was a span of 12 bases. The length of the CDR3 is 17 residues. CDR3 in DNA: TGTGCCAGCAGTTACTCGCAGGGGCCGAGTAGCAATCAGCCCCAGCATTTT. Its protein is CASSYSQGPSSNQPQHF.

This sequence joins TRBV12-3 or TRBV12-4 and TRBJ2-1; 7 bases map to TRBD2. The V gene end was trimmed by 4 bases and the J gene end by 7 bases; junction bases not matched to a gene: 13. This CDR3 has 16 amino acids. Here the CDR3 reads CASSSLPSGGQNEQFF. The CDR3 DNA follows: TGTGCCAGCAGTTCCCTTCCTAGCGGAGGGCAGAATGAGCAGTTCTTC.

This clonotype was picked up a small number of times. The rearrangement joins TRBV5-4 to TRBJ2-3, with TRBD1 matching 9 bases. Trimming cost V 1 base and J 3 bases; bases outside gene matches: 6. The germline V gene has CDR1 SGHNT and CDR2 YYREEE (reference sequence). CDR3 length equals 16 residues. As DNA, the CDR3 is TGTGCCAGCAGCTTGCGGGACAGGGTCTCAACAGATACGCAGTATTTT. It yields the protein CASSLRDRVSTDTQYF.

This clonotype has more than one count but fewer than ten. V and J are TRBV20-1 and TRBJ2-7, with 8 bases that match TRBD1. With 0 bases clipped from V and 3 bases from J, the junction kept 10 bases outside the gene matches. Per germline, CDR1 DFQATT and CDR2 SNEGSKA (reference sequence). The length of the CDR3 is 16 residues. The CDR3 is CSARDKVGTGVYEQYF. The CDR3 bases are TGCAGTGCTAGAGATAAGGTGGGGACAGGAGTCTACGAGCAGTACTTC.

V usage is TRBV28 and J usage is TRBJ2-3; unclear D gene. V lost 8 bases and J lost 2, with 17 bases in between. The CDR3 runs to 15 residues. Germline CDR1 reads MDHEN; CDR2 reads SYDVKM. This CDR3 is CASSAEALDTDTQYF. The CDR3 coding sequence is TGTGCCAGCTCGGCCGAGGCTCTCGACACAGATACGCAGTATTTT.

This clonotype was counted ten times or more. The chain recombines TRBV3-1 with TRBJ1-2, with 8 bases lining up with TRBD1. The germline gives CDR1 LGHDT, CDR2 YNNKEL (reference sequence). J lost 7 bases, V lost 6 bases, and 7 bases had no gene match. The CDR3 has 13 residues. CDR3 sequence (DNA): TGTGCCAGCAGTCTCGGACAGGGAGGTGGCTACACCTTC. Its translation is CASSLGQGGGYTF.

The V gene is TRBV7-6, the J gene TRBJ1-1; no reliable D call. Germline V gives CDR1 SGHVS, CDR2 FNYEAQ. With 5 bases removed from V and 5 bases from J, the gap between germline ends came to 15 bases. The CDR3 contains 14 residues. The CDR3 DNA reads as TGTGCCAGCAGCCCTGCCCCCCCAGAGACTGAAGCTTTCTTT. Amino acid sequence: CASSPAPPETEAFF.